This TCR beta chain was sequenced during a study of cytomegalovirus exposure and HLA in healthy donors. Germline V gene lookup returns CDR1 SGHNT and CDR2 YYREEE (reference sequence). The ends were cut back, 0 bases at V and 4 bases at J, with 10 bases in the middle. There are 14 residues in the CDR3. With 60 Vbeta and 13 Jbeta primers, the PCR was carried out. Assay used: immunoSEQ multiplex PCR; TCRdb lists only in-frame clones, some missing. The sample shows about 200,000 clones, 82% of them seen only once. Sequencing was performed on PBMCs. The receptor's source is a woman in her thirties or forties in good health and CMV-seronegative. The rearrangement uses TRBV5-4 and TRBJ2-5; perhaps TRBD1 as D (6 bases). The CDR3 sequence: CASSLGGLGETQYF. CDR3 DNA: TGTGCCAGCAGCTTGGGGGGGCTTGGAGAGACCCAGTACTTC.